The next 17 T cell receptor beta chains were all read from a single sample in a study of T cell changes during pregnancy in multiple sclerosis. TCRdb keeps only in-frame clones here, not all; method: immunoSEQ multiplex PCR. The sample lists around 56,000 clones; about nine tenths were seen once. Sample: peripheral blood, taken in the first trimester of pregnancy. Receptor source: a female donor in good health, enrolled as a control in a pregnancy study.

This clone was seen once. The genes are TRBV4-1 and TRBJ2-7, with D possibly matching TRBD2 (5 bases). This CDR3 has 15 amino acids. CDR1 MGHRA and CDR2 YSYEKL come from the germline V gene. V lost 0 bases and J lost 7, with 16 bases in between. The CDR3 here is CASSQEAAAPVEQYF. In nucleotides, the CDR3 is TGCGCCAGCAGCCAAGAGGCAGCGGCCCCGGTGGAGCAGTACTTC.

This clone appeared a few times. Sequence at one end of the junction differs from germline and may be a read error. This sequence joins TRBV7-7 and TRBJ2-5; 9 bases are shared with TRBD1. The germline V gene encodes CDR1 SSHAT and CDR2 FNYEAQ (reference sequence). This CDR3 spans 16 amino acids. The CDR3 DNA follows: TGTGCTAGCAGCTTATTTGACGGGACAGGGAAAGAGACCCAGTACTTC. This codes for CASSLFDGTGKETQYF.

The rearrangement links TRBV27 to TRBJ1-1; 8 bases match TRBD1. The CDR3 runs 15 residues. CDR1 is MNHEY and CDR2 is SMNVEV in the germline V gene (reference sequence). Trimming at V came to 5 bases and at J to 2 bases, leaving 7 bases not matched to a gene. The CDR3 coding sequence is TGTGCCAGCAGTGTCCTCAGGGGGCTAAACACTGAAGCTTTCTTT. The encoded protein is CASSVLRGLNTEAFF.

The rearrangement links TRBV7-8 to TRBJ2-1, with 11 nucleotides matching TRBD1. From germline, CDR1 is SGHVS and CDR2 FQNEAQ. This CDR3 is built from 14 residues. After removal of 4 bases from V and 10 bases from J, the junction contained 6 bases not matched to a gene. CDR3 in amino acids: CASSSRTGGSEQFF. DNA for the CDR3: TGTGCCAGCAGCTCAAGGACAGGGGGCAGCGAGCAGTTCTTC.

This chain joins TRBV5-6 and TRBJ2-7; TRBD2 agrees at 10 bases. Germline CDR1 is SGHDT and CDR2 is YYEEEE. The CDR3 has 16 residues. V was pared by 2 bases and J by 5 bases, with 10 bases of the junction left unmatched. This chain's CDR3 is CASSFSSSGRANEQYF. The CDR3 coding sequence is TGTGCCAGCAGCTTCTCCTCGAGCGGGAGGGCCAACGAGCAGTACTTC.

The genes are TRBV10-3 and TRBJ2-5, with D possibly TRBD2 on 6 matching bases. Germline V CDR1 and CDR2: ENHRY, SYGVKD. The CDR3 loop spans 13 amino acids. Trimming stripped 10 bases from V and 1 base from J, with 13 bases between. CDR3 sequence: CATGTALQETQYF. The CDR3 DNA is TGTGCCACCGGGACTGCCCTCCAAGAGACCCAGTACTTC.

This clone was seen once. This chain connects TRBV5-1 to TRBJ1-4; TRBD1 agrees at 8 bases. V lost 0 bases to trimming and J lost 0 bases; unmatched junction nucleotides: 13. The CDR3 consists of 20 residues. The germline V gene encodes CDR1 SGHRS and CDR2 YFSETQ. This CDR3 is CASSLGTGQGASATNEKLFF. CDR3 DNA sequence: TGCGCCAGCAGCTTGGGAACCGGCCAGGGGGCCTCCGCAACTAATGAAAAACTGTTTTTT.

This clone was seen once. The rearrangement links TRBV7-6 to TRBJ2-1; D may be TRBD2 (6 bases). Germline V gene lookup returns CDR1 SGHVS and CDR2 FNYEAQ. V shed 2 bases and J shed 8 bases, with 16 bases lying between them. The CDR3 is made up of 15 amino acids. The CDR3 DNA follows: TGTGCCAGCAGCTTAAGACTAGAACGGTGGGATGAGCAGTTCTTC. It translates to CASSLRLERWDEQFF.

The J gene is TRBJ1-5, the V gene TRBV9; D is unclear. The CDR3 has 14 residues. Trimming cost V 0 bases and J 7 bases, with 11 bases left between them. CDR1 SGDLS and CDR2 YYNGEE come from the germline V gene. The CDR3 region is CASSVGPPGQPQHF. CDR3 DNA sequence: TGTGCCAGCAGCGTAGGGCCCCCGGGGCAGCCCCAGCATTTT.

This chain uses TRBV14 with TRBJ1-3, with 7 nucleotides matching TRBD1. The germline gives CDR1 SGHDN, CDR2 FVKESK. V was pared by 5 bases and J by 0 bases, with 4 bases of the junction left unmatched. This CDR3 has 15 residues. The DNA of the CDR3 is TGTGCCAGCAGCTTGACAGGGAGCTCTGGAAACACCATATATTTT. Translation gives CASSLTGSSGNTIYF.

V gene TRBV9 combines with J gene TRBJ2-1; D is possibly TRBD2 (6 bases). The CDR3 sequence is 15 residues long. Germline V CDR1 and CDR2: SGDLS, YYNGEE. Trimming took off 1 base at V and 7 bases at J, with 15 bases between the two ends. DNA of the CDR3: TGTGCCAGCAGCGTAAGTCGGCTAGCGACGAATGAGCAGTTCTTC. This encodes CASSVSRLATNEQFF.

V gene TRBV7-6 combines with J gene TRBJ1-5; no definite D call. This CDR3 has 13 amino acids. Germline V gene sequence: CDR1 SGHVS, CDR2 FNYEAQ. With 5 bases removed from V and 2 bases from J, the gap between germline ends came to 7 bases. The chain's CDR3 is CASSPLGNQPQHF. The CDR3 region has the DNA TGTGCCAGCAGCCCACTGGGCAATCAGCCCCAGCATTTT. The variable domain in full, completed from reference TRBV7-6 and TRBJ1-5, reads GAGVSQSPRYKVTKRGQDVALRCDPISGHVSLYWYRQALGQGPEFLTYFNYEAQQDKSGLPNDRFSAERPEGSISTLTIQRTEQRDSAMYRCASSPLGNQPQHFGDGTRLSIL.

The chain combines TRBV5-8 with TRBJ1-2, with D possibly TRBD1 on 6 matching bases. Germline V gives CDR1 SGHTS, CDR2 YDEGEE. Trimming took off 1 base at V and 2 bases at J, with 18 bases between the two ends. This CDR3 has 17 amino acids. The CDR3 bases are TGTGCCAGCAGCTTGAGGATGGGGGGGGCCCAAAACTATGGCTACACCTTC. It yields the protein CASSLRMGGAQNYGYTF. Together with reference TRBV5-8 and TRBJ1-2, the CDR3 gives the full variable domain: EAGVTQSPTHLIKTRGQQATLRCSPISGHTSVYWYQQALGLGLQFLLWYDEGEERNRGNFPPRFSGRQFPNYSSELNVNALELEDSALYLCASSLRMGGAQNYGYTFGSGTRLTVV.

V gene TRBV28 combines with J gene TRBJ1-2, with unresolved D. V was shortened by 4 bases and J by 3 bases, with 9 bases between the two germline ends. The CDR3 spans 13 residues. The germline V gene encodes CDR1 MDHEN and CDR2 SYDVKM. The CDR3 sequence is CASSSSRHYGYTF. As DNA, the CDR3 is TGTGCCAGCAGTTCCTCGCGGCACTATGGCTACACCTTC.

The chain carries TRBV15 and TRBJ2-3, with unresolved D. With 6 bases removed from V and 3 bases from J, the gap between germline ends came to 4 bases. This CDR3 has 11 amino acids. Germline V gene sequence: CDR1 LNHNV, CDR2 YYDKDF (reference sequence). This CDR3 is CATRTTDTQYF. The CDR3 DNA follows: TGTGCCACCAGGACAACAGATACGCAGTATTTT.

The chain employs TRBV5-1 and TRBJ1-1, with D perhaps matching TRBD1 (5 bases). Looked up from germline, CDR1 is SGHRS and CDR2 is YFSETQ. V was shortened by 3 bases and J by 5 bases, with 20 bases between the two germline ends. The CDR3 length is 16 residues. CDR3 loop: CASSWGRVVVGTEAFF. The CDR3 DNA reads as TGCGCCAGCAGCTGGGGGAGGGTTGTTGTGGGGACTGAAGCTTTCTTT.

The chain uses TRBV28 and TRBJ1-4; 7 positions match TRBD1. The V gene end was trimmed by 4 bases and the J gene end by 8 bases; junction bases not matched to a gene: 16. The germline CDR1 and CDR2 sequences are MDHEN and SYDVKM. The CDR3 is made up of 17 amino acids. The chain's CDR3 is CASSYDDLTGLDEKLFF. CDR3 DNA sequence: TGTGCCAGCAGTTACGACGATTTGACAGGGTTAGACGAAAAACTGTTTTTT.